The rows below give T cell receptor beta chains drawn from one sample of a study of cytomegalovirus exposure and HLA in healthy donors. Clones were sequenced by immunoSEQ multiplex PCR, and TCRdb holds only the in-frame ones, with some missing. This sample has over 150,000 clones; roughly 80% occur once, and the top ten carry about 7.7%. Material for sequencing was PBMCs. All receptors come from a woman aged 25 to 39 in good health and CMV-seropositive. Both conserved end residues are part of each CDR3. D genes are given only for firm matches. Not every row has a clone size; where given, it reads once, few, many or a size class.

v_call	clone_size	d_call	j_call	cdr3_nt	cdr3_aa
TRBV19	once	TRBD1	TRBJ2-7	TGTGCCACCGCCTGGGGACAGGGGGCCTACGAGCAGTACTTC	CATAWGQGAYEQYF
TRBV7-3	once	TRBD1	TRBJ1-6	TGTGCCAGCAGCTCAGGGGGCGCGGGTTCACCCCTCCACTTT	CASSSGGAGSPLHF
TRBV4-2	.	.	TRBJ2-7	TGTGCCAGCAGCCTGACTTTCCGGAGGGGCGACGAGCAGTACTTC	CASSLTFRRGDEQYF
TRBV5-4	.	.	TRBJ2-5	TGTGCCAGCAGCTTTAAAAGGGGCGCTGGTCGCGAGACCCAGTACTTC	CASSFKRGAGRETQYF
TRBV4-2	.	TRBD1	TRBJ2-7	TGTGCCAGCAGGCCTCGGACAGGTACCTACGAGCAGTACTTC	CASRPRTGTYEQYF
TRBV11-3	.	.	TRBJ2-1	TGTGCCAGCAGCTTAGGAGCGGTGAATGAGCAGTTCTTC	CASSLGAVNEQFF
TRBV10-2	once	.	TRBJ2-5	TGCGCCAGCAGTACCCCTAGCTCGACCACGGAAGAGACCCAGTACTTC	CASSTPSSTTEETQYF
TRBV12-5	.	.	TRBJ2-5	TGTGCTAGTGGTTCAGGGGAAGGGCGAGAGACCCAGTACTTC	CASGSGEGRETQYF
TRBV2	.	TRBD1	TRBJ2-7	TGTGCCCTAACAGGGGGCCTCTTCGAGCAGTACTTC	CALTGGLFEQYF
TRBV6-1	.	.	TRBJ1-5	TGTGCCAGCACAATGGGCGAGCAGCCCCAGCATTTT	CASTMGEQPQHF
TRBV4-1	few	.	TRBJ2-5	TGCGCCAGCAGCCAAGGAGGGGGGGGGCAGTACTTC	CASSQGGGGQYF
TRBV21-1	.	.	TRBJ1-1	TGTGCCAGCAGCCAAGATCGGACAGGGCGGACTGAAGCTTTCTTT	CASSQDRTGRTEAFF
TRBV7-2	.	.	TRBJ1-2	TGTGCCAGCAGCTTAGTCAGTTATGGCTACACCTTC	CASSLVSYGYTF
TRBV21-1	.	.	TRBJ1-5	TGTGCCAGCAGCAAAGAGCAGGGTGGGAATCATAGCAATCAGCCCCAGCATTTT	CASSKEQGGNHSNQPQHF
TRBV5-1	.	.	TRBJ1-1	TGCGCCAGCAGCTGGGGGTGGTCAGGGGTGGAGACTGAAGCTTTCTTT	CASSWGWSGVETEAFF
TRBV9	few	.	TRBJ1-1	TGTGCCAGCAGCCGCCGTGAAGGGGGGAACACTGAAGCTTTCTTT	CASSRREGGNTEAFF
TRBV18	once	TRBD1	TRBJ2-7	TGTGCCAGCTCACCTCCCGGGACAGGGGCGGGATCCTACGAGCAGTACTTC	CASSPPGTGAGSYEQYF
TRBV7-2	.	TRBD1	TRBJ1-6	TGTGCCAGCAGGTGGACAGGGGGTTCAAATTCACCCCTCCACTTT	CASRWTGGSNSPLHF
TRBV15	.	TRBD1	TRBJ2-7	TGTGCCACCAGCAGCAGGGGGTCCCCCTTCTACGAGCAGTACTTC	CATSSRGSPFYEQYF
TRBV6-5	.	.	TRBJ2-7	TGTGCCAGCAGTTACTATGGAGTCGCCTACGAGCAGTACTTC	CASSYYGVAYEQYF
TRBV19	.	TRBD1	TRBJ1-2	TGTGCCAGTACCGACATCTCCCGGACAGGAGAGTATGGCTACACCTTC	CASTDISRTGEYGYTF
TRBV5-5	.	TRBD1	TRBJ1-5	TGTGCCAGCAGCTTGGACTCCAGGGGGGGCAATCAGCCCCAGCATTTT	CASSLDSRGGNQPQHF
TRBV7-2	.	.	TRBJ1-6	TGTGCCAGCAGCATAGCCGGACAAAGCTCCTATAATTCCCCCCTCCACTTT	CASSIAGQSSYNSPLHF
TRBV16	.	.	TRBJ1-4	TGTGCCAGCAGCCAAATCCCCAGGGGCGAAAAACTGTTTTTT	CASSQIPRGEKLFF
TRBV28	once	TRBD2	TRBJ2-3	TGTGCCAGCAGTGGGGGACTAGCGGGGGACTCAGATACGCAGTATTTT	CASSGGLAGDSDTQYF
TRBV9	.	TRBD1	TRBJ1-1	TGTGCCAGCAGCTTACAGGGGGCAGGCACTGAAGCTTTCTTT	CASSLQGAGTEAFF
TRBV7-2	.	TRBD2	TRBJ2-1	TGTGCCAGCAGCTCCGGTGTAGCGGGGGTTTTTGAGCAGTTCTTC	CASSSGVAGVFEQFF
TRBV5-8	.	.	TRBJ2-3	TGTGCCAGCAGCCCGGGGACTAGCACAGATACGCAGTATTTT	CASSPGTSTDTQYF
TRBV29-1	once	.	TRBJ1-2	TGCAGCGTTGCGTCCTATGGCTACACCTTC	CSVASYGYTF
TRBV28	once	TRBD1	TRBJ1-6	TGTGCCAGCAGCACGACAGGGAATAATTCACCCCTCCACTTT	CASSTTGNNSPLHF
TRBV5-6	.	TRBD2	TRBJ2-1	TGTGCCAGCCACGGGGAGGGCGGATACAATGAGCAGTTCTTC	CASHGEGGYNEQFF
TRBV7-9	.	TRBD1	TRBJ1-2	TGTGCCAGCAGACAGACAGGGAACTATGGCTACACCTTC	CASRQTGNYGYTF
TRBV4-3	.	TRBD2	TRBJ2-3	TGCGCCAGCAGCCTCATGACTAGCGGGGCGCGAGGTACGCAGTATTTT	CASSLMTSGARGTQYF
TRBV4-3	.	TRBD2	TRBJ2-3	TGCGCCAGCAGCCAAGATGGGGCTAGCGGTGAGACAGATACGCAGTATTTT	CASSQDGASGETDTQYF